These 25 T cell receptor beta chains were sequenced from one sample in a study of T cell repertoires in cytomegalovirus infection. TCRdb ran MiXCR on the reads and lists one entry per CDR3 protein. The table records about 490,000 distinct CDR3 sequences, approximately 26% of them present only once. The specimen sequenced was PBMCs. These receptors came from a human donor in good health (CMV status not recorded). Some clones in this sample may be carry-over from other donors' samples.

This clonotype turned up a few times. The V gene is TRBV12-3 or TRBV12-4, the J gene TRBJ1-2; 10 bases map to TRBD1. V shed 7 bases and J 8 bases; nucleotides not matched to a gene: 16. CDR3 size: 16 residues. This CDR3 reads CASKAGTGDLRQGYTF. The CDR3 DNA reads TGTGCCAGCAAGGCCGGGACAGGGGATTTAAGACAGGGCTACACCTTC.

The chain links TRBV20-1 to TRBJ1-4; D possibly corresponds to TRBD1 (5 bases). The CDR3 is 13 amino acids. V was clipped by 5 bases and J by 7 bases, with 14 bases between them. The germline V gene has CDR1 DFQATT and CDR2 SNEGSKA (reference sequence). CDR3: CSARVGAREKLFF. CDR3 DNA sequence: TGCAGTGCTCGCGTCGGGGCGCGTGAAAAACTGTTTTTT.

The chain uses TRBV12-3 or TRBV12-4 and TRBJ1-6, with TRBD1 matching 9 bases. The CDR3 is 16 residues long. Germline trimming cut 6 bases from V and 6 bases from J; bases unmatched to any gene: 9. The CDR3 DNA reads as TGTGCCAGCAGCCAAGGACAGGGGATTGGTAATTCACCCCTCCACTTT. Translation gives CASSQGQGIGNSPLHF.

The chain joins TRBV6-2 or TRBV6-3 to TRBJ2-2; perhaps TRBD1 as D (6 bases). CDR1 is MNHEY and CDR2 is SVGEGT in the germline V gene. The V end was cut by 6 bases, the J end by 5 bases, with 10 bases between. CDR3 length: 13 residues. CDR3 region: CASRIGGTGELFF. The CDR3 bases are TGTGCCAGCAGGATAGGGGGAACCGGGGAGCTGTTTTTT.

This clonotype occurred many times. This chain joins TRBV7-2 and TRBJ1-1; no clear D gene. The CDR3 consists of 14 residues. V shed 3 bases and J shed 7 bases, with 15 bases lying between them. Germline values: CDR1 SGHTA, CDR2 FQGNSA. Here the CDR3 DNA reads TGTGCCAGCAGCTTCAGCGGGAGTTTCGTTGAAGCTTTCTTT. The encoded protein is CASSFSGSFVEAFF. Together with reference TRBV7-2 and TRBJ1-1, the CDR3 gives the full variable domain: GAGVSQSPSNKVTEKGKDVELRCDPISGHTALYWYRQSLGQGLEFLIYFQGNSAPDKSGLPSDRFSAERTGGSVSTLTIQRTQQEDSAVYLCASSFSGSFVEAFFGQGTRLTVV.

The chain uses TRBV19 and TRBJ2-1; D ambiguous. CDR3 length equals 16 residues. With 0 bases removed from V and 0 bases from J, the gap between germline ends came to 9 bases. In germline, CDR1 is LNHDA, CDR2 SQIVND (reference sequence). CDR3 sequence: CASSIELPRSYNEQFF. The CDR3 DNA reads TGTGCCAGTAGTATAGAGTTACCCCGCTCCTACAATGAGCAGTTCTTC.

This clonotype was counted a few times. J is TRBJ1-1 and V is TRBV20-1; maybe TRBD1 (6 bases). CDR1 DFQATT and CDR2 SNEGSKA come from the germline V gene (reference sequence). The V end was cut by 0 bases, the J end by 7 bases, with 12 bases between. This CDR3 region has 13 residues. CDR3: CSARDIQGNEAFF. CDR3 bases: TGCAGTGCTAGAGACATACAGGGAAATGAAGCTTTCTTT.

This clonotype was seen a handful of times. The chain uses TRBV7-9 and TRBJ2-1, with no clear D. V dropped 4 bases and J dropped 3 bases, with 16 bases sitting between them. Germline V gene lookup returns CDR1 SEHNR and CDR2 FQNEAQ (reference sequence). CDR3 size: 16 residues. This chain's CDR3 is CASSSLLSENYNEQFF. CDR3 nucleotides: TGTGCCAGCAGCTCCCTTTTGTCGGAAAACTACAATGAGCAGTTCTTC.

The rearrangement uses TRBV6-6 and TRBJ2-3; D is ambiguous. CDR3 length: 13 residues. V was clipped by 7 bases and J by 1 base, with 9 bases between them. Germline CDR1 reads MNHNY; CDR2 reads SVGAGI (reference sequence). The CDR3 sequence is CASNAAGTDTQYF. The CDR3 nucleotides read TGTGCCAGCAATGCGGCAGGCACAGATACGCAGTATTTT.

The chain recombines TRBV7-9 with TRBJ2-5; 9 bases line up with TRBD2. CDR1 and CDR2 (germline): SEHNR, FQNEAQ (reference sequence). The trim removed 6 bases at V and 5 bases at J, leaving 13 bases unmatched. This CDR3 contains 16 residues. The CDR3 coding sequence is TGTGCCAGCAGTACGGATGGGGCGGGAGGGTTGGAGACCCAGTACTTC. As protein: CASSTDGAGGLETQYF.

The chain combines TRBV6-2 or TRBV6-3 with TRBJ1-2, with D unclear. This CDR3 has 12 residues. Germline CDR1 reads MNHEY; CDR2 reads SVGEGT. V lost 5 bases to trimming and J lost 6 bases, with 10 bases between them. The CDR3 here is CASSPSSHGYTF. The CDR3 nucleotides read TGTGCCAGCAGTCCGAGTAGCCATGGCTACACCTTC.

About this clonotype itself: A much larger clone lies one base from this, so it may be a read error. This chain connects TRBV7-2 to TRBJ2-5; TRBD2 aligns across 15 bases. This CDR3 contains 16 residues. J gave up 9 bases and V 5 bases, and 10 bases lay outside the gene matches. The germline V gene encodes CDR1 SGHTA and CDR2 FQGNSA. In nucleotides, the CDR3 is TGTGCCAGCAGCATCGGACTAGCGGGAGGGACGGAGTCCCAGTACTTC. Amino acid sequence: CASSIGLAGGTESQYF. Combining the CDR3 with reference TRBV7-2 and TRBJ2-5 gives the whole variable domain GAGVSQSPSNKVTEKGKDVELRCDPISGHTALYWYRQSLGQGLEFLIYFQGNSAPDKSGLPSDRFSAERTGGSVSTLTIQRTQQEDSAVYLCASSIGLAGGTESQYFGPGTRLLVL.

The sample holds many counts of this clonotype. The DNA for the CDR3 is TGTGCCAGCAGTTTTGTTCGGGGTAGCACAGATACGCAGTATTTT. This gives the protein CASSFVRGSTDTQYF. V is TRBV12-3 or TRBV12-4 and J is TRBJ2-3; D perhaps matches TRBD2 (5 bases). The CDR3 is 15 amino acids. Trimming removed 3 bases at V and 0 bases at J, with 10 bases between.

The chain couples TRBV2 to TRBJ2-3; D uncertain. The CDR3 has 15 residues. V was shortened by 2 bases and J by 4 bases, with 13 bases between the two germline ends. Germline V CDR1 and CDR2: SNHLY, FYNNEI. The CDR3 protein is CASSESWVRADTQYF. In DNA, the CDR3 is TGTGCCAGCAGTGAATCTTGGGTTAGGGCAGATACGCAGTATTTT.

This clonotype was picked up many times. The V gene is TRBV7-2, the J gene TRBJ2-3; D ambiguous. From germline, CDR1 is SGHTA and CDR2 FQGNSA. The CDR3 spans 13 residues. V lost 6 bases and J lost 6, with 13 bases in between. The CDR3 spells CASSPFVTDTQYF. CDR3 nucleotides: TGTGCCAGCAGTCCCTTCGTTACGGATACGCAGTATTTT.

This clonotype has just a few counts. The CDR3 loop reads CASSTHRGSSYNEQFF. CDR3 sequence (DNA): TGTGCCAGCAGCACCCACAGGGGTAGCTCCTACAATGAGCAGTTCTTC. The chain is built from TRBV11-2 and TRBJ2-1; 7 bases align to TRBD1. CDR3 size: 16 residues. In germline, CDR1 is SGHAT, CDR2 FQNNGV. V trimming: 5 bases; J trimming: 0 bases; junction bases outside the gene matches: 7.

The J gene is TRBJ2-5, the V gene TRBV6-2 or TRBV6-3, with a tentative D call TRBD1 (6 bases). The CDR3 contains 14 residues. CDR1 is MNHEY and CDR2 is SVGEGT in the germline V gene. The germline V and J ends were trimmed by 7 bases and 1 base, with 13 bases remaining between them. As DNA, the CDR3 is TGTGCCAGCAATCCCGACAGGCCCCAAGAGACCCAGTACTTC. This gives the protein CASNPDRPQETQYF.

This clonotype was counted between two and nine times. The chain is built from TRBV28 and TRBJ2-5; 8 bases line up with TRBD1. Looked up from germline, CDR1 is MDHEN and CDR2 is SYDVKM. CDR3 length: 14 amino acids. Trimming removed 4 bases from V and 5 bases from J; junction bases left unmatched: 6. The CDR3 here is CASSSRGPGETQYF. Written as DNA, the CDR3 is TGTGCCAGCAGTTCCAGGGGGCCGGGGGAGACCCAGTACTTC.

A word on this clonotype: The junction and the germline gene differ at one end; a read error may be behind it. The chain has TRBV7-3 and TRBJ2-1; TRBD2 matches 11 bases. This CDR3 has 15 residues. Germline CDR1 and CDR2: SGHTA and FQGTGA. This CDR3 reads CASSVTSGSLAEQFF. CDR3 DNA sequence: TGTGCCAGCAGCGTAACTAGCGGGAGTCTAGCGGAGCAGTTCTTC.

This clonotype was recorded many times. The chain has TRBV7-8 and TRBJ1-5; D unresolved. CDR3 length equals 15 residues. In germline, CDR1 is SGHVS, CDR2 FQNEAQ. Trimming took off 4 bases at V and 2 bases at J, with 12 bases between the two ends. The chain's CDR3 is CASSSWTGGNQPQHF. The CDR3 region has the DNA TGTGCCAGCAGCTCCTGGACGGGAGGCAATCAGCCCCAGCATTTT.

This clonotype showed up just a few times. The chain has TRBV6-5 and TRBJ2-7, with 7 bases lining up with TRBD2. This CDR3 is 14 amino acids long. Germline lookup yields CDR1 MNHEY and CDR2 SVGAGI. Unmatched junction bases numbered 4, after V lost 2 bases and J lost 3 bases. CDR3 in DNA: TGTGCCAGCAGTTACATTGGGGGGGACTACGAGCAGTACTTC. Its translation: CASSYIGGDYEQYF.

The chain employs TRBV12-3 or TRBV12-4 and TRBJ1-6; no definite D call. V gave up 3 bases and J gave up 12 bases, with 9 bases separating them. This CDR3 has 12 residues. CDR3 nucleotides: TGTGCCAGCAGTTTCCGATCCGGACCCCTCCACTTT. It specifies CASSFRSGPLHF.

The V call is TRBV7-9, the J call TRBJ2-7; D unclear. The CDR3 sequence is 13 residues long. V lost 4 bases and J lost 6, with 13 bases in between. Germline-derived CDR1 and CDR2 are SEHNR and FQNEAQ (reference sequence). CDR3 nucleotides: TGTGCCAGCAGCTCTCCGGGCAGTAGCGAGCAGTACTTC. This sequence encodes CASSSPGSSEQYF.

This clonotype was seen more than once but under ten times. The V call is TRBV6-2 or TRBV6-3, the J call TRBJ1-1; a possible D gene is TRBD1 (6 bases). The V gene lost 2 bases and the J gene lost 4 bases, with 20 bases spanning the gap. The CDR3 covers 17 residues. The germline gives CDR1 MNHEY, CDR2 SVGEGT. Here the CDR3 DNA reads TGTGCCAGCAGTTACCGTAGACGTTGGACAGACAGCACTGAAGCTTTCTTT. Amino acid sequence: CASSYRRRWTDSTEAFF.

This clonotype was counted ten times or more. Here the CDR3 reads CASSFSAGVHEQYF. CDR3 sequence (DNA): TGTGCCAGCAGCTTCTCCGCCGGGGTCCACGAGCAGTACTTC. The V gene is TRBV7-9, the J gene TRBJ2-7; the D gene is possibly TRBD2 (5 bases). V was pared by 3 bases and J by 5 bases, with 14 bases between. Germline V lookup: CDR1 SEHNR, CDR2 FQNEAQ (reference sequence). The CDR3 loop spans 14 amino acids.